Below, one T cell receptor (beta chain) is given with its context. Its binding antigen is unknown. The record has no base qualities; no much larger clone is one base away. The data originate from a study of cytomegalovirus exposure and HLA in healthy donors (dated by TCRdb to between 2016 and 2019). At the level of the whole study: An earlier analysis of some 620 of the donors reported about 300 Gb of sequence data and 95 million to 120 million unique TCR beta sequences obtained from about 170 million T cells. Rather than drawing on any new phenotypic data, the later analysis identified candidate immune exposures from TCR beta sequences and the way those sequences occurred across donors. A later genetic analysis used genome-wide SNP genotypes for about three fifths of the 666 donors, treating that subset as a discovery cohort. HLA typing covered class I and class II loci at four-digit resolution. To decide whether each TCR beta V gene segment behaved as functional or pseudogenic, an earlier analysis of some 580 of the donors relied on high-throughput TCR beta sequencing. Among about 400 genotyped donors of the cohort, an average of approximately 200,000 unique TCR beta nucleotide sequences was sequenced per donor, of which roughly 18% were non-productive. In a later analysis, previously published TCR beta repertoires from fewer than 750 donors were re-analyzed and high-resolution HLA genotyping was added so that TCR occurrence patterns could be studied. All discovery cohort repertoires had been generated on a single sequencing platform. About 300 gigabases of sequencing data and tens of millions of unique TCR sequences were included in an early release covering roughly 700 HLA-typed donors. Typing coverage differed by locus: A, B, C, DRB1 and DQB1 were typed in about 620-640 donors, DQA1 in 522, DPA1 in 600 to 610, and DPB1 in 400 to 480. In addition to the first cohort of around 670 subjects, a separate validation cohort of some 120 different subjects was used. Alongside the repertoire data, information on donor age, sex, ethnicity and CMV serostatus was compiled. High-throughput TCR immunosequencing, statistical association of individual TCRs with disease status, and machine learning were combined to predict cytomegalovirus infection status. The study profiled the T cell repertoires of about 640 subjects by immunosequencing and related them to cytomegalovirus serostatus. Roughly five DR-DQ haplotypes were treated as single units for association and clustering because of strong linkage in the cohort. Of the approximately 370 genotyped donors, roughly 80% were placed in the genetic ancestry cluster associated with self-reported Caucasian donors. The study was designed to test whether signatures of past pathogen exposure could be identified by cataloging public T cell receptors. The research as a whole found: A later genetic analysis associated a missense DCLRE1C variant with V-gene and J-gene trimming of TCR beta chains, and an independent cohort replicated the association. Because HLA typing was unavailable for some donors at each locus, only the typed subset was used in association tests. In an earlier analysis of 587 of the donors, most TCR beta V segments appeared in productive rearrangements about 90% or about 30% of the time, broadly matching IMGT annotations. When HLA alleles, especially DR and DQ, strongly co-occurred, attributing TCR associations to individual alleles was difficult. This cohort had only TCR beta chains sequenced, and the lack of alpha or paired-chain data limited which features could be detected. Most TCR sequences were observed very rarely across donors, whereas some public TCRs were present in many individuals. The sequencing pipeline was judged likely to have produced a cluster of highly shared sequence variants as a technical artifact. A later analysis found that HLA-associated TCR beta chains were more clonally expanded and had lower generation probabilities than equally common non-associated chains. A further reported finding was that TCR beta sequences accurately predicted the HLA-A and HLA-B alleles for most subjects in the first cohort. In vitro tests confirmed that three of the cytomegalovirus-associated TCR beta chains recognize cytomegalovirus antigens. At a false discovery rate of 0.05, a later analysis linked roughly 17,000 TCR beta sequences to specific HLA alleles. Several of the top co-occurrence clusters appeared to be linked to parvovirus B19, influenza, CMV and Epstein-Barr virus, according to a later analysis. A later analysis found that most CMV-associated TCR beta chains appeared HLA-restricted, with HLA associations seemingly driven largely by CMV exposure. Presence/absence analyses assumed roughly uniform sequencing depth across donors, an assumption that may not hold. A later genetic analysis reported fewer N-insertions in productive TCRs among donors in an Asian-associated ancestry cluster than the roughly 700-donor mean. About 17 rarely observed V segments, including chromosome 9 orphons, were excluded from the earlier analysis of some 590 of the donors because counts were too low. The only immune exposure information available for the cohort was CMV serostatus. A later analysis found that TCR association rates varied across HLA loci, with DRB1 alleles showing the most associated TCRs and HLA-C alleles the fewest. The classifier was reported to diagnose cytomegalovirus status with high specificity and sensitivity in both the original and validation cohorts. According to the authors, the approach could potentially be generalized to other disease states and immunological phenotypes. Correlated functional status among segregating V segments might reflect linkage disequilibrium, but an unknown experimental factor could not be ruled out. In the study, roughly 160 TCR beta chains were listed as associated with cytomegalovirus.

The cohort consisted of approximately 690 healthy bone marrow donors. Cohort members were all nominally healthy when sampled, although unrecorded immune exposures were likely present. The donor was CMV seronegative and belonged to the group of more than 300 seronegative cohort members. A peripheral blood sample was provided by each donor, and peripheral blood mononuclear cells were used for TCR beta sequencing. The Qiagen DNeasy Blood Extraction Kit was used to extract genomic DNA from the blood cell samples. The library was produced with the immunoSEQ multiplex PCR assay. A mixture of 60 forward primers for TCR Vbeta segments and 13 reverse primers for TCR Jbeta segments was used in the multiplex PCR. A multiplex PCR assay on genomic DNA amplified the CDR3 region of rearranged TCR beta genes. The Illumina HiSeq System was used to sequence the amplified TCR beta libraries as 87-base-pair reads. The source study handled its data this way. A later analysis tallied roughly 76 million unique TCR beta chains across the 700 or so repertoires, and around 10 million of those chains were shared by two or more donors. Raw reads were error-corrected and collapsed into unique sequences with a nearest-neighbor algorithm that merged closely related sequences to remove PCR and sequencing errors. V, D and J gene segments were assigned by aligning CDR3 sequences to IMGT reference sequences. For a sequence to be retained, at least a six-nucleotide match to both a V gene segment and a J gene segment was required. Rearrangements were classified as productive when the CDR3 lacked stop codons and remained in frame with V and J, and all other rearrangements were classified as non-productive. Following IMGT convention, CDR3 was defined as the stretch from the second conserved V-encoded cysteine to the conserved J-encoded phenylalanine. In an earlier analysis of around 570 of the donors, sequences lacking an unambiguous match to a single V gene segment were excluded. In an earlier analysis of a few hundred of the donors, V segments were called functional above 56.7% productive rearrangements and were called segregating when the between-donor standard deviation exceeded 5%. A statistical classification framework was developed to diagnose cytomegalovirus status using the catalog of TCR beta chain sequences. V and J gene assignment, in a later analysis, came from comparing TCR nucleotide sequences with IMGT/GENE-DB human TR gene sequences. A later analysis assigned CDR3 sequences and most-parsimonious VDJ recombination scenarios with the TCRdist pipeline. A later analysis defined each TCR beta chain by its CDR3 amino acid sequence plus V-gene family, and excluded reads lacking a unique V-gene family. As a way to deal with suspected cross-contamination and a sequencing artifact, a later analysis dropped under 600 nucleotide sequences that were highly shared and had low generation probability. A later analysis calculated a clonal expansion index for each public chain from normalized within-repertoire ranks of inferred template counts. A later analysis computed generation probabilities with a VDJ recombination model fitted to out-of-frame rearrangements, and checked the results against IGoR. In a later analysis, TCR-TCR, TCR-HLA and TCR-CMV co-occurrence was scored with hypergeometric tests, and a repertoire-size bias correction was applied to TCR pairs. A later analysis estimated false discovery rates by permuting HLA or CMV assignments 20 times. In a later analysis, co-occurring TCRs were grouped using DBSCAN, and TCRdist sequence similarity was added for clustering within HLA-allele-positive subsets. Repertoires with fewer than 30,000 or more than 120,000 public chains, plus five repertoires with anomalous nucleotide sharing, were excluded from co-occurrence clustering. Here the immuneACCESS table is served through TCRdb, limited to in-frame sequences with V and J called. Missing clones are a known gap in these copies; in checked studies unresolved V genes cover under half, and the rest lacks a known reason. V and J calls and clone size are copied from that table; D and trimming were computed from the DNA. This sample comprises 100,000 to 150,000 clones, 65% to 85% of them detected only once. The ten largest make up roughly 1.5% of the sample.

This TCR was sampled from a woman aged 18-29 years in good health and CMV-seronegative. Sequenced material: PBMCs.

The DNA sequence is given as TGTGCCAGTCACAGGGGGGGCACTGAAGCTTTCTTT. Its translation reads: CASHRGGTEAFF. The receptor chain draws on TRBV19 and TRBJ1-1; 8 central bases correspond to TRBD1. The germline V gene encodes CDR1 LNHDA and CDR2 SQIVND (reference sequence). The CDR3 goes from the cysteine to the phenylalanine over 12 residues. The sequence is cut down to CDR3 DNA, 36 bases in frame from base 1. Here V drops 8 bases and J drops 4 bases, and the junction holds 3 bases not matched to any gene.